Following are 27 T cell receptor beta chains from one sample sequenced in a study of blood T cell repertoires in COVID-19. This table comes from immunoSEQ multiplex PCR, and its TCRdb copy is limited to in-frame clones, with some not included. This table has hundreds of thousands of clones, approximately 83% appearing once. The sample consisted of PBMCs or T cells enriched from blood (not recorded which). The receptor set was obtained from a woman aged 50 to 60 who had been exposed to COVID-19.

This chain links TRBV6-5 with TRBJ1-1; D is unresolved. CDR3 length equals 13 residues. CDR1 MNHEY and CDR2 SVGAGI come from the germline V gene. V was clipped by 6 bases and J by 11 bases, with 19 bases between them. In DNA form, the CDR3 reads TGTGCCAGCAGCGGTCGAATCGGGGTGGATGCTTTCTTT. It is translated as CASSGRIGVDAFF.

This chain links TRBV6-2 or TRBV6-3 with TRBJ2-5, with D unresolved. V was clipped by 2 bases and J by 5 bases, with 6 bases between them. This CDR3 spans 12 amino acids. CDR1 MNHEY and CDR2 SVGEGT come from the germline V gene. The CDR3 protein is CASSYIHETQYF. In nucleotides, the CDR3 is TGTGCCAGCAGTTACATCCATGAGACCCAGTACTTC.

Comment on this clone: Germline is not matched at one junction end, which may reflect a read error. The chain links TRBV11-2 to TRBJ2-7; weak D call: TRBD2 (6 bases). CDR3 length equals 15 residues. The germline CDR1 and CDR2 sequences are SGHAT and FQNNGV. The CDR3 region is CASSYLGGDLYGQYF. CDR3 in DNA: TGTGCCAGCAGCTACCTCGGAGGGGATCTTTACGGGCAGTACTTC.

J is TRBJ1-2 and V is TRBV28; 10 positions agree with TRBD1. Losses at the gene ends were 7 bases for V and 4 bases for J; bases not matched to a gene: 9. The CDR3 spans 15 residues. Germline V gene data show CDR1 as MDHEN and CDR2 as SYDVKM. Here the CDR3 reads CASTPGDRGFYGYTF. The CDR3 coding sequence is TGTGCCAGCACCCCGGGGGACAGGGGATTCTATGGCTACACCTTC.

A remark on this clone: Other DNA variants within this sample encode the same CDR3. V is TRBV18 and J is TRBJ1-1; D remains unclear. The CDR3 consists of 13 residues. The germline CDR1 and CDR2 sequences are KGHSH and LQKENI. V lost 6 bases, J lost 3 bases, and 11 bases lay in between. The CDR3 protein is CASSREGYTEAFF. The CDR3, as DNA: TGTGCCAGCTCGCGTGAGGGCTACACTGAAGCTTTCTTT.

This CDR3 is CAISDYPTGGVGELFF. Here the CDR3 DNA reads TGTGCCATCAGTGATTACCCGACAGGGGGCGTCGGGGAGCTGTTTTTT. V is TRBV10-3 and J is TRBJ2-2, with 10 bases lining up with TRBD1. Germline values: CDR1 ENHRY, CDR2 SYGVKD. The CDR3 is 16 residues long. J was trimmed by 7 bases and V by 3 bases; bases with no gene match: 8.

CDR3 loop: CASFSAGTSTDTQYF. The CDR3 DNA sequence: TGTGCCAGCTTCTCAGCGGGCACTAGCACAGATACGCAGTATTTT. The rearrangement joins TRBV5-5 to TRBJ2-3, with TRBD2 as a possible D gene (6 bases). This CDR3 spans 15 amino acids. CDR1 and CDR2 from the germline V gene are SGHKS and YYEKEE (reference sequence). Trimming cost V 7 bases and J 0 bases, with 15 bases left between them. Together with reference TRBV5-5 and TRBJ2-3, the CDR3 gives the full variable domain: DAGVTQSPTHLIKTRGQQVTLRCSPISGHKSVSWYQQVLGQGPQFIFQYYEKEERGRGNFPDRFSARQFPNYSSELNVNALLLGDSALYLCASFSAGTSTDTQYFGPGTRLTVL.

This chain connects TRBV3-1 (or the pseudogene TRBV3-2) to TRBJ2-1, with TRBD2 matching 13 bases. CDR1 LGHDT and CDR2 YNNKEL come from the germline V gene (reference sequence). There are 17 residues in the CDR3. Trimming cost V 5 bases and J 0 bases; bases outside gene matches: 4. The CDR3 coding sequence is TGTGCCAGCAGCTACGGGACTAGCGGGGCCTCCTACAATGAGCAGTTCTTC. Its translation: CASSYGTSGASYNEQFF.

The J gene is TRBJ2-7, the V gene TRBV18, with D perhaps TRBD2 (6 bases). The CDR3 extends over 14 amino acids. Germline-derived CDR1 and CDR2 are KGHSH and LQKENI. The V gene lost 8 bases and the J gene lost 12 bases, with 26 bases spanning the gap. The CDR3 DNA follows: TGTGCCAGCCTACCGAAGCCCGGGAGACCGGAACGGTACTTC. It encodes CASLPKPGRPERYF.

The genes are TRBV5-1 and TRBJ2-3, with D maybe TRBD2 (5 bases). The CDR3 consists of 17 residues. V was cut by 1 base and J by 2 bases, with 17 bases left in between. The V gene's germline CDR1 is SGHRS and CDR2 YFSETQ. The CDR3 sequence: CASSLSSFRGSTDTQYF. CDR3 nucleotides: TGCGCCAGCAGCTTGAGTTCCTTCCGGGGATCCACAGATACGCAGTATTTT.

The chain uses TRBV6-5 and TRBJ1-2, with a weak D call TRBD1 (5 bases). The germline V and J ends were trimmed by 7 bases and 6 bases, with 18 bases remaining between them. Germline CDR1 MNHEY, CDR2 SVGAGI. CDR3 length: 14 residues. In DNA form, the CDR3 reads TGTGCCAGCACCCACCGGACAATCCAGGATGGCTACACCTTC. This encodes CASTHRTIQDGYTF.

The chain uses TRBV4-1 and TRBJ1-4; D gene uncertain. Deletions cut 7 bases from V and 0 bases from J, with 9 bases between. CDR1 is MGHRA and CDR2 is YSYEKL in the germline V gene. This CDR3 is built from 14 residues. The CDR3 loop reads CASTVRATNEKLFF. CDR3 bases: TGCGCCAGCACCGTCCGTGCAACTAATGAAAAACTGTTTTTT.

The chain couples TRBV7-2 to TRBJ1-1; 8 bases are shared with TRBD1. CDR1 is SGHTA, CDR2 FQGNSA, per germline. The CDR3 has 17 residues. After removal of 2 bases from V and 0 bases from J, the junction contained 8 bases not matched to a gene. CDR3 in amino acids: CASSLLVRQGMNTEAFF. CDR3 DNA: TGTGCCAGCAGCTTACTTGTTAGACAGGGGATGAACACTGAAGCTTTCTTT.

This chain uses TRBV7-9 with TRBJ1-4; D is undetermined. CDR3 size: 12 residues. Germline loops: CDR1 SEHNR, CDR2 FQNEAQ (reference sequence). Trimming pared 6 bases from V and 10 bases from J, leaving 12 bases between. CDR3: CASSYSGGKLFF. The CDR3, as DNA: TGTGCCAGCAGTTACTCTGGTGGAAAACTGTTTTTT.

The chain uses TRBV28 and TRBJ1-1; D is possibly TRBD1 (5 bases). This CDR3 has 10 residues. V shed 8 bases and J shed 7 bases, with 8 bases lying between them. Germline lookup yields CDR1 MDHEN and CDR2 SYDVKM. CDR3 sequence reads: CASGRVEAFF. DNA of the CDR3: TGTGCCAGCGGCAGGGTTGAAGCTTTCTTT.

This clone was recorded at least ten times. This chain connects TRBV19 to TRBJ2-7, with 9 bases identical to TRBD2. There are 13 residues in the CDR3. The V gene end was trimmed by 7 bases and the J gene end by 2 bases; junction bases not matched to a gene: 3. CDR1 and CDR2 from the germline V gene are LNHDA and SQIVND (reference sequence). CDR3: CASTSGEPYEQYF. The CDR3 region has the DNA TGTGCCAGTACTAGCGGGGAACCCTACGAGCAGTACTTC. The complete variable domain, with remaining parts taken from reference TRBV19 and TRBJ2-7, reads DGGITQSPKYLFRKEGQNVTLSCEQNLNHDAMYWYRQDPGQGLRLIYYSQIVNDFQKGDIAEGYSVSREKKESFPLTVTSAQKNPTAFYLCASTSGEPYEQYFGPGTRLTVT.

The V gene is TRBV2, the J gene TRBJ1-2; D is undetermined. Germline CDR1 reads SNHLY; CDR2 reads FYNNEI. The CDR3 sequence is 11 residues long. V lost 6 bases to trimming and J lost 4 bases, with 6 bases between them. Here the CDR3 DNA reads TGTGCCAGCAGACCCAGCTATGGCTACACCTTC. Amino acid sequence: CASRPSYGYTF.

The rearrangement joins TRBV28 to TRBJ2-1, with TRBD2 matching over 10 bases. V dropped 5 bases and J dropped 4; count of bases not matched to a gene: 5. The CDR3 runs 15 residues. Germline assignment: CDR1 MDHEN and CDR2 SYDVKM. Here the CDR3 reads CASSVLAGGYNEQFF. The CDR3 DNA follows: TGTGCCAGCAGTGTATTAGCGGGGGGATACAATGAGCAGTTCTTC.

In DNA form, the CDR3 reads TGTGCCAGCAGCTTAGGGCAGGGCCATTTCCAAGCTTTCTTT. It yields the protein CASSLGQGHFQAFF. The V and J genes are TRBV5-6 and TRBJ1-1; tentatively, D is TRBD1 (5 bases). The CDR3 is 14 amino acids. Trimming left V 2 bases short and J 9 bases short, with 17 bases between. Germline CDR1 SGHDT, CDR2 YYEEEE.

This chain links TRBV5-1 with TRBJ1-2; 9 bases are shared with TRBD1. J lost 2 bases, V lost 7 bases, and 6 bases had no gene match. Germline loops: CDR1 SGHRS, CDR2 YFSETQ. This CDR3 spans 14 amino acids. The CDR3 is CASGTGTGNYGYTF. Here the CDR3 DNA reads TGCGCCAGCGGTACCGGGACAGGGAACTATGGCTACACCTTC.

The chain joins TRBV3-1 (or the pseudogene TRBV3-2) to TRBJ1-1; maybe TRBD1 (5 bases). The V gene's germline CDR1 is LGHDT and CDR2 YNNKEL (reference sequence). The CDR3 spans 17 residues. Trimming left V 3 bases short and J 1 base short, with 18 bases between. The CDR3 DNA reads as TGTGCCAGCAGCCAGAGCGTAGTAGGGGTTCGGAACACTGAAGCTTTCTTT. Residues: CASSQSVVGVRNTEAFF.

J is TRBJ2-2 and V is TRBV5-1; D is perhaps TRBD2 (6 bases). Trimming stripped 1 base from V and 5 bases from J, with 12 bases between. Germline CDR1 and CDR2: SGHRS and YFSETQ. The CDR3 sequence is 15 residues long. CDR3 DNA: TGCGCCAGCAGCTTGCCGGGGAGGAATACCGGGGAGCTGTTTTTT. Encoded protein: CASSLPGRNTGELFF.

This chain connects TRBV5-8 to TRBJ2-2, with no clear D. This CDR3 is 14 amino acids long. Trimming removed 1 base from V and 4 bases from J, with 8 bases in between. The germline gives CDR1 SGHTS, CDR2 YDEGEE. This CDR3 reads CASSLYAVTGELFF. Written as DNA, the CDR3 is TGTGCCAGCAGCTTGTACGCAGTCACCGGGGAGCTGTTTTTT. The full variable domain, its missing parts supplied by reference TRBV5-8 and TRBJ2-2, is EAGVTQSPTHLIKTRGQQATLRCSPISGHTSVYWYQQALGLGLQFLLWYDEGEERNRGNFPPRFSGRQFPNYSSELNVNALELEDSALYLCASSLYAVTGELFFGEGSRLTVL.

The rearrangement joins TRBV13 to TRBJ1-4; TRBD1 might be the D (5 bases). Trimming shortened V by 1 base and J by 8 bases, and 11 bases separated the two germline ends. The germline CDR1 and CDR2 sequences are PRHDT and FYEKMQ (reference sequence). The CDR3 covers 14 residues. Here the CDR3 reads CASSLARVEEKLFF. CDR3 DNA sequence: TGTGCCAGCAGCTTAGCCAGGGTAGAGGAAAAACTGTTTTTT.

The V and J genes are TRBV12-3 or TRBV12-4 and TRBJ1-1, with D possibly TRBD1 on 5 matching bases. This CDR3 is built from 12 residues. The V and J ends lost 2 bases and 11 bases respectively, with 12 bases between them. The CDR3 bases are TGTGCCAGCAGTTTAAGGCAGGGTAAGGCTTTCTTT. Translating gives CASSLRQGKAFF.

V and J are TRBV2 and TRBJ2-5; D possibly corresponds to TRBD2 (6 bases). This CDR3 spans 14 amino acids. Trimming left V 4 bases short and J 4 bases short, with 13 bases between. Germline V gene data show CDR1 as SNHLY and CDR2 as FYNNEI. The CDR3 DNA is TGTGCCAGCAGTGGGCAACTAGCTCCAGAGACCCAGTACTTC. It translates to CASSGQLAPETQYF.

The genes are TRBV5-1 and TRBJ2-1, with D tentatively TRBD2 (6 bases). CDR1 is SGHRS, CDR2 YFSETQ, per germline. V was clipped by 2 bases and J by 6 bases, with 9 bases between them. This CDR3 is 13 amino acids long. CDR3 nucleotide sequence: TGCGCCAGCAGCTTTGGAGGGCGCAATGAGCAGTTCTTC. Amino acids: CASSFGGRNEQFF.